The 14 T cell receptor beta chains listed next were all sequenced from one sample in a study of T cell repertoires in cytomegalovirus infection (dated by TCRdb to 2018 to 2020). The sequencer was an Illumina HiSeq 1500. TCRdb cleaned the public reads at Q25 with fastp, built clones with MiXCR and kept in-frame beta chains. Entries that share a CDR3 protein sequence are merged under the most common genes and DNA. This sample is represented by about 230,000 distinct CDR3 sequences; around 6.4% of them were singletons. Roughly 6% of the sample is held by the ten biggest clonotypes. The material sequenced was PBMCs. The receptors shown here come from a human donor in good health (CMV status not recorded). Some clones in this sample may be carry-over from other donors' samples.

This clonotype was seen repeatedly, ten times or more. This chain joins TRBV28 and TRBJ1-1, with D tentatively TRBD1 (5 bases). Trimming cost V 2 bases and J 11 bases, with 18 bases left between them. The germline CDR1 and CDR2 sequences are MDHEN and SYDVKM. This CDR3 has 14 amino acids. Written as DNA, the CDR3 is TGTGCCAGCAGTTTAGTGGGGACTGGTCCATACGCTTTCTTT. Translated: CASSLVGTGPYAFF.

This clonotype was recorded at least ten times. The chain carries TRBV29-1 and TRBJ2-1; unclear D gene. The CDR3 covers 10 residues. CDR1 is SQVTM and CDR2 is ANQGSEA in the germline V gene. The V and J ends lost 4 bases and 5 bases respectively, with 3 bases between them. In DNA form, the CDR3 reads TGCAGCGTTGCAGACAATGAGCAGTTCTTC. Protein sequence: CSVADNEQFF.

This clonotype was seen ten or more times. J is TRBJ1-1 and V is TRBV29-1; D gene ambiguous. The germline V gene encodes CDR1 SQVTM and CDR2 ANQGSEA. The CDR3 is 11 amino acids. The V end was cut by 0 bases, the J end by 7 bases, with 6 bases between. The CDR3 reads CSVEDPGEAFF. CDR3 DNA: TGCAGCGTTGAAGATCCGGGTGAAGCTTTCTTT. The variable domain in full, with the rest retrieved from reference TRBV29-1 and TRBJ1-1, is SAVISQKPSRDICQRGTSLTIQCQVDSQVTMMFWYRQQPGQSLTLIATANQGSEATYESGFVIDKFPISRPNLTFSTLTVSNMSPEDSSIYLCSVEDPGEAFFGQGTRLTVV.

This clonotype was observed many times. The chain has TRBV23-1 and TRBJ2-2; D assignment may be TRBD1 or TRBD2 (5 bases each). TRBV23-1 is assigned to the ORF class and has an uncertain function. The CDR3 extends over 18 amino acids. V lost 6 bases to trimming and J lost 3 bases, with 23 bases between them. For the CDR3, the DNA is TGCGCCAGCAGCCCCGCCGGGACCTCGGGGCGAGACACCGGGGAGCTGTTTTTT. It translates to CASSPAGTSGRDTGELFF.

The CDR3 here is CASSRGQKAYEQYF. In DNA, the CDR3 is TGTGCCAGCAGCCGCGGACAAAAGGCCTACGAGCAGTACTTC. V and J are TRBV3-1 and TRBJ2-7, with TRBD1 as a possible D gene (5 bases). Per germline, CDR1 LGHDT and CDR2 YNNKEL (reference sequence). V was pared by 4 bases and J by 2 bases, with 12 bases between. The CDR3 runs 14 residues.

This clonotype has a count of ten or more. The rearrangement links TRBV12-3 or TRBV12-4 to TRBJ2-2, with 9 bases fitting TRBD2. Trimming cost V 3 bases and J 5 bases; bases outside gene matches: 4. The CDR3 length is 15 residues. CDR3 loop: CASSFGLAGTGELFF. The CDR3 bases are TGTGCCAGCAGTTTCGGGCTAGCGGGGACCGGGGAGCTGTTTTTT.

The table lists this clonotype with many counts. The CDR3 bases are TGCAGCGCCCTGTGGGCGGAATCTGGGGCCAACGTCCTGACTTTC. It encodes CSALWAESGANVLTF. The chain employs TRBV29-1 and TRBJ2-6; no firm D call. The V gene lost 7 bases and the J gene lost 1 base, with 14 bases spanning the gap. The CDR3 has 15 residues. In germline, CDR1 is SQVTM, CDR2 ANQGSEA.

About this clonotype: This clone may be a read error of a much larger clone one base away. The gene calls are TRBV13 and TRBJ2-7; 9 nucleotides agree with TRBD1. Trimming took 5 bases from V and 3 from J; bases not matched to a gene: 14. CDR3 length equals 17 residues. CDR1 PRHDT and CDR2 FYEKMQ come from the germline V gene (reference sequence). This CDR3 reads CASSRGGGGQGDYEQYF. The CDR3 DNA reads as TGTGCCAGCAGCAGGGGGGGAGGGGGACAGGGTGACTACGAGCAGTACTTC.

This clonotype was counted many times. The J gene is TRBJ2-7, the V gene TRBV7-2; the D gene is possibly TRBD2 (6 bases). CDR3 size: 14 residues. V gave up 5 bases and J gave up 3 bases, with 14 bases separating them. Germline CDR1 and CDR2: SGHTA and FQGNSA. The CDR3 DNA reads TGTGCCAGCAGCCTCCTCCAAGCGGGCTACGAGCAGTACTTC. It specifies CASSLLQAGYEQYF.

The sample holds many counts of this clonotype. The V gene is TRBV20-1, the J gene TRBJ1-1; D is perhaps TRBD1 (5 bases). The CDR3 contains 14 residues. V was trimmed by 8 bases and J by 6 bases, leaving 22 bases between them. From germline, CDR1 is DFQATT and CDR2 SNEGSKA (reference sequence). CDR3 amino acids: CSTVAPGTLAEAFF. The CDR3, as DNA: TGCAGTACAGTAGCCCCCGGGACTCTCGCTGAAGCTTTCTTT.

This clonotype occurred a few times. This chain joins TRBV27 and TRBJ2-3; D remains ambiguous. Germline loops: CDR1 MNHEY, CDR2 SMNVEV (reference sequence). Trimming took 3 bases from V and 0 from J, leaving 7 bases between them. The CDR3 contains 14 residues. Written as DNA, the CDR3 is TGTGCCAGCAGTTTTGCTCTTAGCACAGATACGCAGTATTTT. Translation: CASSFALSTDTQYF.

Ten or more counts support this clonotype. CDR3 protein: CASSLRQGMALHF. The CDR3 DNA reads as TGCGCCAGCAGCTTGCGACAGGGGATGGCCCTCCACTTT. The rearrangement joins TRBV5-1 to TRBJ1-6, with 8 bases that match TRBD1. This CDR3 contains 13 residues. From germline, CDR1 is SGHRS and CDR2 YFSETQ. Trimming removed 1 base from V and 14 bases from J; junction bases left unmatched: 5. Full variable domain (missing parts from reference TRBV5-1 and TRBJ1-6): KAGVTQTPRYLIKTRGQQVTLSCSPISGHRSVSWYQQTPGQGLQFLFEYFSETQRNKGNFPGRFSGRQFSNSRSEMNVSTLELGDSALYLCASSLRQGMALHFGNGTRLTVT.

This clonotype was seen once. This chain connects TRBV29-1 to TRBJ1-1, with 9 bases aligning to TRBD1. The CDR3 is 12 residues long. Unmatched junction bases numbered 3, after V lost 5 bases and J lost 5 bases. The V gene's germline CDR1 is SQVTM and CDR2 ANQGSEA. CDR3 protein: CSVRQGETEAFF. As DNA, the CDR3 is TGCAGCGTTCGACAGGGGGAGACTGAAGCTTTCTTT.

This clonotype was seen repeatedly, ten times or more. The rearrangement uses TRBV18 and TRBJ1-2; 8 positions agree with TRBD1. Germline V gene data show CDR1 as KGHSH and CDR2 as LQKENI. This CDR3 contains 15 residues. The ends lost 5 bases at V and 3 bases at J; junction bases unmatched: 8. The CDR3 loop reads CASSIKQGADYGYTF. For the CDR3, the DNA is TGTGCCAGCTCAATAAAGCAGGGGGCCGACTATGGCTACACCTTC.